This TCR beta chain was profiled in a study of T cells in Graves' hyperthyroidism and ophthalmopathy. Overall study: Once the initial diagnosis was made, peripheral blood was obtained before any treatment. Study-level findings and limits: Blood samples included most of the expanded thyroid clonotypes exceeding 0.001.

Authors of the study amplified TCR beta CDR3 regions from RNA transcripts. A set of HTBI primers served as the primers for a first-round RT-PCR of the TCR CDR3. TCRdb passed the multiplex PCR reads through MiXCR, listing each CDR3 protein once. The repertoire holds nearly 600,000 distinct CDR3 sequences, with around 14% as singletons. This CDR3 spans 16 amino acids. V gave up 3 bases and J gave up 4 bases, with 18 bases separating them. Germline loops: CDR1 SGHTA, CDR2 FQGNSA. Uncontrolled infection, other autoimmune disease, pregnancy or lactation excluded patients. This clonotype was counted many times. Its antigen is not known.

This sequence joins TRBV7-2 and TRBJ1-2, with D unclear. Sequencing was performed on blood. This clonotype originated in a woman aged 18-29 years with Graves' ophthalmopathy. The CDR3 nucleotides are TGTGCCAGCAGCTTTTTTCCCGGCCCGGCTTCCTATGGCTACACCTTC. Protein sequence: CASSFFPGPASYGYTF.